Shown below are 24 T cell receptor beta chains from a single sample sequenced in a study of T cell responses to AZD1222 COVID-19 vaccine listed by TCRdb under 2021. The method behind the library was the immunoSEQ multiplex PCR assay. TCRdb carries this immuneACCESS record with in-frame sequences only. Its versions omit some clonotypes, under half of them owing to an unresolved V gene in the studies checked, with the rest unexplained. The sample contains tens of thousands of clones, roughly 89% of them found a single time. 9.8% of the sample rests with the top ten. The time point label on this specimen signifies: baseline before first vaccination. The specimen was peripheral blood, collected on day 0 of AZD1222 vaccination. The receptors were sampled from an adult in good health.

This chain connects TRBV5-8 to TRBJ2-5; TRBD1 matches at 10 bases. This CDR3 has 17 amino acids. Germline V gene data show CDR1 as SGHTS and CDR2 as YDEGEE. The V segment lost 4 bases and the J segment 2 bases; nucleotides outside the gene matches: 11. CDR3: CASSQGRQGARQETQYF. The CDR3 nucleotides are TGTGCCAGCAGCCAGGGACGACAGGGGGCTAGACAAGAGACCCAGTACTTC.

V is TRBV15 and J is TRBJ1-2; D remains ambiguous. From germline, CDR1 is LNHNV and CDR2 YYDKDF (reference sequence). V was pared by 1 base and J by 8 bases, with 20 bases between. This CDR3 comprises 16 residues. The CDR3, as DNA: TGTGCCACCAGCAGAGGAGTGGCGGACCTGAAAAGAGGCTACACCTTC. Protein sequence: CATSRGVADLKRGYTF.

This clone occurred once. The chain recombines TRBV5-6 with TRBJ1-2; no reliable D call. The germline V gene has CDR1 SGHDT and CDR2 YYEEEE. The CDR3 contains 11 residues. Trimming took 4 bases from V and 3 from J, leaving 4 bases between them. The DNA for the CDR3 is TGTGCCAGCAGCCCTGACTATGGCTACACCTTC. This encodes CASSPDYGYTF.

The rearrangement joins TRBV6-2 or TRBV6-3 to TRBJ2-3; 7 bases are a match to TRBD1. With V trimmed by 0 bases and J by 2 bases, 14 bases remained unmatched. Germline values: CDR1 MNHEY, CDR2 SVGEGT. The CDR3 totals 19 residues. The CDR3 sequence: CASSYSRDSPSWNTDTQYF. The CDR3 nucleotides read TGTGCCAGCAGTTACTCGAGGGACAGCCCCTCTTGGAACACAGATACGCAGTATTTT.

The chain carries TRBV6-1 and TRBJ2-5; 12 nucleotides line up with TRBD2. CDR1 is MNHNS, CDR2 SASEGT, per germline. V gave up 6 bases and J gave up 3 bases; unmatched junction bases: 8. The CDR3 has 16 amino acids. CDR3 protein: CASSESSGGAKETQYF. CDR3 nucleotides: TGTGCCAGCAGCGAATCTAGCGGGGGGGCAAAAGAGACCCAGTACTTC.

The rearrangement joins TRBV5-1 to TRBJ1-2, with 10 bases aligning to TRBD1. Trimming removed 2 bases from V and 1 base from J; junction bases left unmatched: 8. Germline V CDR1 and CDR2: SGHRS, YFSETQ. This CDR3 has 17 amino acids. The CDR3 region is CASSFAGQGLSNYGYTF. CDR3 DNA: TGCGCCAGCAGCTTCGCGGGACAGGGGCTCAGTAACTATGGCTACACCTTC. Full variable domain (outside the CDR3, taken from reference TRBV5-1 and TRBJ1-2): KAGVTQTPRYLIKTRGQQVTLSCSPISGHRSVSWYQQTPGQGLQFLFEYFSETQRNKGNFPGRFSGRQFSNSRSEMNVSTLELGDSALYLCASSFAGQGLSNYGYTFGSGTRLTVV.

The V call is TRBV5-1, the J call TRBJ2-6; D not resolved. Germline V gene sequence: CDR1 SGHRS, CDR2 YFSETQ. The CDR3 has 15 residues. V was cut by 7 bases and J by 0 bases, with 11 bases left in between. The CDR3 DNA is TGCGCCAGCGCCAGACCATACTCTGGGGCCAACGTCCTGACTTTC. It encodes CASARPYSGANVLTF.

V gene TRBV29-1 combines with J gene TRBJ1-2; D is ambiguous. Germline CDR1 reads SQVTM; CDR2 reads ANQGSEA. There are 12 residues in the CDR3. The V end lost 7 bases, the J end lost 4 bases, and 13 bases lay between the germline ends. DNA of the CDR3: TGCAGCGCCGGAGGAGAATTCTATGGCTACACCTTC. It translates to CSAGGEFYGYTF.

CDR3 region: CASSLAGTSGGSADTQYF. In DNA form, the CDR3 reads TGCGCCAGCAGCTTGGCTGGGACTAGCGGGGGGTCTGCAGATACGCAGTATTTT. The V and J genes are TRBV5-1 and TRBJ2-3; 15 bases fit TRBD2. V was clipped by 0 bases and J by 4 bases; unmatched bases: 6. There are 18 residues in the CDR3. Germline CDR1 and CDR2: SGHRS and YFSETQ.

The chain links TRBV30 to TRBJ1-1; D may be TRBD1 (5 bases). The CDR3 runs to 12 residues. Per the germline V gene, CDR1 is GTSNPN and CDR2 is SVGIG (reference sequence). The V and J ends lost 5 bases and 4 bases respectively, with 11 bases between them. The CDR3 spells CAWAREATEAFF. The CDR3 region has the DNA TGTGCCTGGGCCAGGGAGGCCACTGAAGCTTTCTTT.

In DNA, the CDR3 is TGTGCCAGCACCCGGGGGGAGCCCCAGCATTTT. It encodes CASTRGEPQHF. V usage is TRBV28 and J usage is TRBJ1-5; tentatively, D is TRBD1 (5 bases). V dropped 7 bases and J dropped 8 bases, with 9 bases sitting between them. CDR1 MDHEN and CDR2 SYDVKM come from the germline V gene. This CDR3 is built from 11 residues. Together with reference TRBV28 and TRBJ1-5, the CDR3 gives the full variable domain: DVKVTQSSRYLVKRTGEKVFLECVQDMDHENMFWYRQDPGLGLRLIYFSYDVKMKEKGDIPEGYSVSREKKERFSLILESASTNQTSMYLCASTRGEPQHFGDGTRLSIL.

This chain connects TRBV7-2 to TRBJ2-6; perhaps TRBD1 as D (5 bases). Germline CDR1 and CDR2: SGHTA and FQGNSA. The CDR3 has 18 residues. Trimming took off 1 base at V and 4 bases at J, with 17 bases between the two ends. The CDR3 DNA is TGTGCCAGCAGCTTAGAGGGGTCACCGGTCTGGGGGGCCAACGTCCTGACTTTC. Its protein product is CASSLEGSPVWGANVLTF.

The V call is TRBV9, the J call TRBJ2-3; no definite D call. The CDR3 length is 12 residues. V lost 3 bases, J lost 0 bases, and 2 bases lay in between. CDR1 is SGDLS, CDR2 YYNGEE, per germline. The CDR3 loop reads CASSASTDTQYF. DNA for the CDR3: TGTGCCAGCAGCGCAAGCACAGATACGCAGTATTTT.

V usage is TRBV6-5 and J usage is TRBJ2-7; D is perhaps TRBD1 (6 bases). The germline gives CDR1 MNHEY, CDR2 SVGAGI. V lost 5 bases and J 0 bases, leaving 11 bases between the germline ends. This CDR3 has 14 amino acids. For the CDR3, the DNA is TGTGCCAGCAGTCAACAGGGCGGCTCCTACGAGCAGTACTTC. Its protein product is CASSQQGGSYEQYF.

The genes are TRBV7-3 and TRBJ1-2; TRBD1 matches 8 bases. Germline trimming cut 5 bases from V and 8 bases from J; bases unmatched to any gene: 7. The length of the CDR3 is 13 residues. Germline V lookup: CDR1 SGHTA, CDR2 FQGTGA. The CDR3 here is CASSLQGAWGYTF. The CDR3 bases are TGTGCCAGCAGCCTGCAGGGGGCTTGGGGCTACACCTTC.

The rearrangement links TRBV2 to TRBJ2-4, with unresolved D. The V and J ends lost 4 bases and 0 bases respectively, with 10 bases between them. The CDR3 is made up of 15 amino acids. CDR1 and CDR2 (germline): SNHLY, FYNNEI. The DNA of the CDR3 is TGTGCCAGCAGTGGAGACACCGTAGCCAAAAACATTCAGTACTTC. Encoded protein: CASSGDTVAKNIQYF.

The J gene is TRBJ1-1, the V gene TRBV7-9; D might be TRBD1 (5 bases). Germline CDR1 and CDR2: SEHNR and FQNEAQ (reference sequence). Between the trimmed V and J ends, which lost 6 bases and 6 bases, there was a span of 20 bases. This CDR3 is 15 amino acids long. CDR3 sequence: CASRPGTSPGAEAFF. Written as DNA, the CDR3 is TGTGCCAGCAGACCTGGGACCTCCCCGGGGGCTGAAGCTTTCTTT.

In the case of this clone: One end of the junction fails to match germline, which may point to a read error. The genes are TRBV7-7 and TRBJ2-2; D assignment may be TRBD1 or TRBD2 (8 bases each). This CDR3 has 16 residues. Germline values: CDR1 SSHAT, CDR2 FNYEAQ (reference sequence). CDR3 amino acids: CASSLAGTGNTGELFF. In DNA form, the CDR3 reads TGTGCTAGCAGCTTAGCGGGGACAGGGAACACCGGGGAGCTGTTTTTT.

Only a few counts were recorded for this clone. The J gene is TRBJ2-1, the V gene TRBV7-6, with 8 bases identical to TRBD2. Trimming cost V 3 bases and J 0 bases; bases outside gene matches: 10. CDR1 is SGHVS, CDR2 FNYEAQ, per germline. The CDR3 extends over 18 amino acids. The CDR3 DNA reads TGTGCCAGCAGCTTTATTAGCGGGGATATCGGCTCCTACAATGAGCAGTTCTTC. Protein product: CASSFISGDIGSYNEQFF.

The chain uses TRBV6-5 and TRBJ1-5; TRBD1 matches 8 bases. V dropped 7 bases and J dropped 7; count of bases not matched to a gene: 9. From germline, CDR1 is MNHEY and CDR2 SVGAGI. This CDR3 spans 14 amino acids. The CDR3 DNA sequence: TGTGCCAGCAATCTACAGGGACAGGAACAGCCCCAGCATTTT. Amino acid sequence: CASNLQGQEQPQHF.

V gene TRBV27 combines with J gene TRBJ1-6, with 7 bases matching TRBD1. This CDR3 contains 16 residues. V dropped 6 bases and J dropped 7; count of bases not matched to a gene: 12. Looked up from germline, CDR1 is MNHEY and CDR2 is SMNVEV (reference sequence). The CDR3 is CASRTFGGTANSPLHF. The CDR3 bases are TGTGCCAGCAGAACATTCGGGGGGACAGCGAATTCACCCCTCCACTTT.

This clone appeared a single time. As DNA, the CDR3 is TGTGCCAGCAGACAGGCGGCATCCTATGGCTACACCTTC. Its protein product is CASRQAASYGYTF. This chain uses TRBV6-5 with TRBJ1-2, with D possibly matching TRBD1 (5 bases). Germline V gene sequence: CDR1 MNHEY, CDR2 SVGAGI. This CDR3 has 13 residues. V lost 6 bases and J 4 bases, leaving 12 bases between the germline ends.

This chain joins TRBV24-1 and TRBJ1-2; TRBD1 matches 10 bases. The V segment lost 1 base and the J segment 8 bases; nucleotides outside the gene matches: 3. This CDR3 contains 14 residues. Germline CDR1 and CDR2: KGHDR and SFDVKD. The CDR3: CATSDFGTGDGYTF. CDR3 DNA sequence: TGTGCCACCAGTGATTTCGGGACAGGGGACGGCTACACCTTC.

The chain combines TRBV7-9 with TRBJ1-2; D uncertain. With 5 bases removed from V and 0 bases from J, the gap between germline ends came to 7 bases. The CDR3 contains 13 residues. The V gene's germline CDR1 is SEHNR and CDR2 FQNEAQ (reference sequence). This CDR3 is CASSRNTNYGYTF. The CDR3 DNA follows: TGTGCCAGCAGCAGGAATACTAACTATGGCTACACCTTC. The full variable domain, rest sourced from reference TRBV7-9 and TRBJ1-2, is DTGVSQNPRHKITKRGQNVTFRCDPISEHNRLYWYRQTLGQGPEFLTYFQNEAQLEKSRLLSDRFSAERPKGSFSTLEIQRTEQGDSAMYLCASSRNTNYGYTFGSGTRLTVV.